Below, 14 T cell receptor beta chains from the same sample are listed, as sequenced in a study of CD8 T cells in ankylosing spondylitis. Study-level findings and limits: A motif of 8 or 9 highly homologous TCR beta variants was seen as apparently characteristic of ankylosing spondylitis blood.

In TCRdb, the 5' RACE reads were re-called with MiXCR into one record per CDR3 protein. The table has under 550,000 distinct CDR3 sequences, more than 25% seen once. These receptors are not linked to any known antigen. What was sequenced was blood, either unsorted or a sorted T cell fraction (not recorded which). These receptors originate from a male donor with ankylosing spondylitis.

This clonotype is a singleton in its sample. This chain uses TRBV5-1 with TRBJ2-1, with TRBD1 identical over 8 bases. Trimming at V came to 4 bases and at J to 14 bases, leaving 11 bases not matched to a gene. Germline values: CDR1 SGHRS, CDR2 YFSETQ. The CDR3 has 13 amino acids. CDR3 nucleotide sequence: TGCGCCAGCAGCCAGGACAGGGTAGGGGCGGAGTTCTTC. Its translation: CASSQDRVGAEFF.

This clonotype was observed a single time. The V and J genes are TRBV2 and TRBJ2-2, with D perhaps TRBD1 (6 bases). The germline V and J ends were trimmed by 7 bases and 5 bases, with 14 bases remaining between them. The CDR3 spans 14 residues. Germline CDR1 reads SNHLY; CDR2 reads FYNNEI. CDR3 sequence reads: CASIAGVRTGELFF. The CDR3 DNA follows: TGTGCCAGCATCGCAGGGGTCCGGACCGGGGAGCTGTTTTTT.

Details on this clonotype: Germline and junction disagree at one end, which may indicate a read error. CDR3 in DNA: TGTGCCAGCAGCCAAGAAAGGTACTCTGGAAGCACCATATATTTT. As protein: CASSQERYSGSTIYF. The J gene is TRBJ1-3, the V gene TRBV14; no definite D call. The CDR3 is 15 residues long. Germline CDR1 is SGHDN and CDR2 is FVKESK. Supplemented by reference TRBV14 and TRBJ1-3, the full variable domain reads EAGVTQFPSHSVIEKGQTVTLRCDPISGHDNLYWYRRVMGKEIKFLLHFVKESKQDESGMPNNRFLAERTGGTYSTLKVQPAELEDSGVYFCASSQERYSGSTIYFGEGSWLTVV.

The chain couples TRBV11-2 to TRBJ2-7; 10 positions match TRBD1. The length of the CDR3 is 19 residues. CDR1 is SGHAT, CDR2 FQNNGV, per germline. Germline trimming cut 5 bases from V and 0 bases from J; bases unmatched to any gene: 16. The CDR3 nucleotides are TGTGCCAGCAGCGGAAACCGGGACAGGGGCCCTAGGAGCTCCTACGAGCAGTACTTC. It specifies CASSGNRDRGPRSSYEQYF.

The chain carries TRBV20-1 and TRBJ2-7; D is uncertain. Germline V gene data show CDR1 as DFQATT and CDR2 as SNEGSKA (reference sequence). This CDR3 region has 13 residues. V dropped 1 base and J dropped 2 bases, with 9 bases sitting between them. The CDR3 DNA reads TGCAGTGCTAGAGTTGGCCTAGCCTACGAGCAGTACTTC. It codes for CSARVGLAYEQYF.

This clonotype has more than one count but fewer than ten. The V call is TRBV5-4, the J call TRBJ2-1; TRBD2 agrees at 8 bases. Germline V gene lookup returns CDR1 SGHNT and CDR2 YYREEE (reference sequence). CDR3 length: 14 amino acids. Trimming cost V 4 bases and J 8 bases; bases outside gene matches: 8. This CDR3 reads CASSPGLVVDEQFF. CDR3 DNA sequence: TGTGCCAGCAGCCCGGGACTAGTGGTGGATGAGCAGTTCTTC.

The V and J genes are TRBV20-1 and TRBJ2-7; 10 bases are shared with TRBD1. With 0 bases clipped from V and 7 bases from J, the junction kept 9 bases outside the gene matches. Germline CDR1 DFQATT, CDR2 SNEGSKA (reference sequence). CDR3 size: 15 residues. The CDR3 nucleotides read TGCAGTGCTAGAGACCCGGGACAGGGGATTTGGGAGCAGTACTTC. As protein: CSARDPGQGIWEQYF.

The chain employs TRBV20-1 and TRBJ2-3, with TRBD2 matching 9 bases. The CDR3 consists of 14 residues. CDR1 and CDR2 from the germline V gene are DFQATT and SNEGSKA (reference sequence). The J segment lost 9 bases and the V segment lost 0 bases, leaving 7 bases of the junction unmatched. The CDR3 spells CSARDPVAGDTQYF. The CDR3 bases are TGCAGTGCTAGAGATCCGGTAGCGGGAGACACGCAGTATTTT.

This clonotype was detected a few times. This rearrangement joins TRBV5-1 to TRBJ2-3; possible D gene TRBD2, 6 bases. With 2 bases removed from V and 3 bases from J, the gap between germline ends came to 13 bases. The germline V gene has CDR1 SGHRS and CDR2 YFSETQ. CDR3 size: 15 residues. The CDR3 here is CASSFAGSGTDTQYF. For the CDR3, the DNA is TGCGCCAGCAGCTTTGCGGGATCAGGGACAGATACGCAGTATTTT.

The gene calls are TRBV2 and TRBJ1-5, with no clear D. The V gene's germline CDR1 is SNHLY and CDR2 FYNNEI. V was trimmed by 6 bases and J by 7 bases, leaving 13 bases between them. The CDR3 sequence is 13 residues long. The CDR3 loop is CASRLRGGQPQHF. CDR3 in DNA: TGTGCCAGCAGGCTCCGGGGAGGGCAGCCCCAGCATTTT.

The chain has TRBV24-1 and TRBJ2-1, with 10 bases matching TRBD2. Germline V gene lookup returns CDR1 KGHDR and CDR2 SFDVKD. The CDR3 length is 17 residues. V was pared by 4 bases and J by 1 base, with 6 bases of the junction left unmatched. The CDR3 is CATSDPSGRRSYNEQFF. The CDR3 coding sequence is TGTGCCACCAGTGACCCTAGCGGGAGAAGGTCCTACAATGAGCAGTTCTTC.

The CDR3 region is CASSPRQYSGNTIYF. CDR3 nucleotide sequence: TGTGCCAGCTCACCTCGACAGTACTCTGGAAACACCATATATTTT. This chain connects TRBV18 to TRBJ1-3; D might be TRBD1 (5 bases). The V and J ends lost 3 bases and 0 bases respectively, with 9 bases between them. The CDR3 has 15 residues. Germline CDR1 KGHSH, CDR2 LQKENI. Full variable domain (remainder filled in from reference TRBV18 and TRBJ1-3): NAGVMQNPRHLVRRRGQEARLRCSPMKGHSHVYWYRQLPEEGLKFMVYLQKENIIDESGMPKERFSAEFPKEGPSILRIQQVVRGDSAAYFCASSPRQYSGNTIYFGEGSWLTVV.

About this clonotype: Germline and junction disagree at one end, which may indicate a read error. The chain employs TRBV20-1 and TRBJ1-1, with unresolved D. Germline V gene sequence: CDR1 DFQATT, CDR2 SNEGSKA (reference sequence). The CDR3 length is 14 residues. CDR3 in amino acids: CSGRLRRANTEAFF. As DNA, the CDR3 is TGCAGTGGTAGATTGCGGAGGGCAAACACTGAAGCTTTCTTT.

In its sample, this clonotype was seen many times. The J gene is TRBJ2-1, the V gene TRBV7-2; 10 bases match TRBD2. In germline, CDR1 is SGHTA, CDR2 FQGNSA. J was trimmed by 8 bases and V by 3 bases; bases with no gene match: 4. CDR3 length equals 14 residues. CDR3 coding DNA: TGTGCCAGCAGCTTGTTAGCGGGAGGCGATGAGCAGTTCTTC. It specifies CASSLLAGGDEQFF.